The clone carrying this TCR beta chain came up a few times. Antigen specificity is unknown. Trimming cost V 0 bases and J 4 bases; bases outside gene matches: 5. Germline V gene data show CDR1 as DFQATT and CDR2 as SNEGSKA (reference sequence). The CDR3 has 16 residues. The sample originates from a study of vaccination and CD4 T cells after COVID-19. The wider study: There were six male and four female convalescents, and two of them were Hispanic.

Treatment denoted: approximately 9-day PBMC culture with coronavirus spike peptide pools or control peptides (ViraFEST assay). Using peptide pools, antigen-specific T cells were expanded in ViraFEST before TCRs were sequenced. Cultured CD4+ T cells had their DNA profiled by the Oncomine TCR Beta short-read assay. MiXCR, applied by TCRdb to the PCR reads, yields one record per CDR3 protein. The data contain around 19,000 distinct CDR3 sequences, 48% of them seen just once; the ten biggest clones take up around 5.5%. Sequencing was done on a sample of CD4+ T cells from blood, cultured in vitro. The clonotype was recovered from a human donor who had recovered from COVID-19. The chain recombines TRBV20-1 with TRBJ2-2; the match to TRBD2 covers 10 bases. The CDR3 DNA sequence: TGCAGTGCTAGAGATCGCGGGACTAGCGTCACCGGGGAGCTGTTTTTT. It is translated as CSARDRGTSVTGELFF.